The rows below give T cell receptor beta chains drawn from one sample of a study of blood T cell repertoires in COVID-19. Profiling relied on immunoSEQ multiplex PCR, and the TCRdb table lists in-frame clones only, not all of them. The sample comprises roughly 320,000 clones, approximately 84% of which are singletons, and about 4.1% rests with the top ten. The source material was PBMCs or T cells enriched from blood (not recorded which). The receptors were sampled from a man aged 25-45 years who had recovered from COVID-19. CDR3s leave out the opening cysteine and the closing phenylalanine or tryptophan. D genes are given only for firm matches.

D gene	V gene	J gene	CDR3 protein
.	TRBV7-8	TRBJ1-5	ASSPSLQYSNQPQH
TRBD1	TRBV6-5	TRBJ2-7	ASSVRGQHYEQY
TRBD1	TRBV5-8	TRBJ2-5	ASSQGASETQY
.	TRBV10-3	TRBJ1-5	AISGGGNQPQH
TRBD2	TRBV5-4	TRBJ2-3	ASSFLSGSTDTQY
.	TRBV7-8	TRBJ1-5	ASSYTDSTQPQH
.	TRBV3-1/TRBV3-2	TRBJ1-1	ASSMGHRLNTEAF
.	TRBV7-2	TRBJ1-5	ASRRDSNQPQH
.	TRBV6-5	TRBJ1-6	ASTIDRNSPLH
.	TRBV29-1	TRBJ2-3	SVRYLLGGADTQY
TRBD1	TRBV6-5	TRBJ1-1	ASSRTGSTEAF
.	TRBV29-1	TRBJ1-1	SGRTGMNTEAF
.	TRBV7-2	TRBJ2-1	ASSPQRAGEQF
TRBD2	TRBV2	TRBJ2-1	ASSERVTSGRNEQF
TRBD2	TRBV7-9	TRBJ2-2	ASRAGLAGELF
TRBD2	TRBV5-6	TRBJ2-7	ASSLVLDGLAGGYEQY
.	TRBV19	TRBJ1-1	ASSNTVNTEAF
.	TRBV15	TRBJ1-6	ATSRPPGANSPLH
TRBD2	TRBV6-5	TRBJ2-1	ASTWTSGGNEQF
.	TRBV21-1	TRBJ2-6	ASSKVTGGVPGANVLT
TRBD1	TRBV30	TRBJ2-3	AWSFRGSLGTDTQY
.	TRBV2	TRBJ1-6	ASSERGWNSPLH
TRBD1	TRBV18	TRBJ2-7	ASSPGTGNEQY
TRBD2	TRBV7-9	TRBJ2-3	ASSFTRGLAGKDTQY
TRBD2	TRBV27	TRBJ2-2	ASSLPGLAGIGGELF
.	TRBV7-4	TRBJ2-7	ASSLACTLANSYEQY
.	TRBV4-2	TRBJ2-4	ASKRTSAKNIQY
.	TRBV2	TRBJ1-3	ASRAGYRNTIY
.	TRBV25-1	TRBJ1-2	ASWGEYGYT
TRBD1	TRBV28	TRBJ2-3	ASSPTGGWADTQY